These 21 T cell receptor beta chains were sequenced from one sample in a study of T cells in Graves' hyperthyroidism and ophthalmopathy. Researchers amplified the TCR beta CDR3 regions from RNA transcripts. The study used the HTBI primer set for a first-round RT-PCR of the TCR CDR3. TCRdb reprocessed the multiplex PCR reads with MiXCR, giving one entry per CDR3 protein. In the table there are around 210,000 distinct CDR3 sequences, approximately 16% of which are singletons. Sequencing was performed on blood. Receptors were obtained from a woman aged 45-60 years with Graves' hyperthyroidism.

This rearrangement joins TRBV20-1 to TRBJ2-3; TRBD2 matches 14 bases. The CDR3 sequence is 17 residues long. Germline values: CDR1 DFQATT, CDR2 SNEGSKA (reference sequence). J was trimmed by 6 bases and V by 1 base; bases with no gene match: 9. The CDR3 region has the DNA TGCAGTGCTAGAGGCGGGACTAGCGGGAGATTGGTGGATACGCAGTATTTT. This codes for CSARGGTSGRLVDTQYF.

This clonotype was seen repeatedly, ten times or more. This chain joins TRBV12-3 or TRBV12-4 and TRBJ2-7; TRBD1 matches at 7 bases. This CDR3 spans 14 amino acids. J gave up 0 bases and V 5 bases, and 4 bases lay outside the gene matches. The chain's CDR3 is CASSTQGRSYEQYF. The CDR3 nucleotides read TGTGCCAGCAGTACACAGGGGCGCTCCTACGAGCAGTACTTC.

This clonotype appeared many times. This rearrangement joins TRBV3-1 to TRBJ1-4; 7 bases are a match to TRBD1. Trimming cost V 3 bases and J 7 bases; bases outside gene matches: 8. This CDR3 contains 15 residues. Germline values: CDR1 LGHDT, CDR2 YNNKEL (reference sequence). The CDR3 here is CASSQIKTGSEKLFF. The CDR3 bases are TGTGCCAGCAGCCAGATTAAGACAGGGAGTGAAAAACTGTTTTTT.

At least ten counts were recorded for this clonotype. The V and J genes are TRBV6-1 and TRBJ2-7; possible D gene TRBD1, 6 bases. Germline V gene sequence: CDR1 MNHNS, CDR2 SASEGT. V shed 5 bases and J shed 2 bases, with 13 bases lying between them. There are 14 residues in the CDR3. CDR3 nucleotides: TGTGCCAGCAGTTATACAGGGCTAGCCTACGAGCAGTACTTC. This translates into CASSYTGLAYEQYF.

This clonotype showed up just a few times. This chain links TRBV27 with TRBJ1-5; maybe TRBD1 (5 bases). Germline lookup yields CDR1 MNHEY and CDR2 SMNVEV (reference sequence). The ends were cut back, 4 bases at V and 8 bases at J, with 12 bases in the middle. The length of the CDR3 is 13 residues. CDR3 sequence: CASSSTGPKPQHF. DNA of the CDR3: TGTGCCAGCAGTTCCACGGGACCCAAGCCCCAGCATTTT.

This clonotype was detected many times. For the CDR3, the DNA is TGTGCCAGCAGCCAAGTAGACAGGGTCCTGTTGGAGCAGTACTTC. This codes for CASSQVDRVLLEQYF. The gene calls are TRBV28 and TRBJ2-7, with 7 bases aligning to TRBD1. The junction had 15 bases not matched to a gene; V was cut back by 6 bases and J by 7 bases. CDR1 MDHEN and CDR2 SYDVKM come from the germline V gene. The CDR3 runs 15 residues.

This clonotype was seen once. A clone one base away is much larger, so this may be a read error. The V and J genes are TRBV18 and TRBJ2-3; TRBD1 matches at 7 bases. Unmatched junction bases numbered 16, after V lost 6 bases and J lost 7 bases. The CDR3 is made up of 16 amino acids. Germline V gene sequence: CDR1 KGHSH, CDR2 LQKENI. The CDR3 sequence: CASSRRNYRQGYTQYF. The CDR3 region has the DNA TGTGCCAGCTCGCGCCGAAACTACAGACAGGGCTATACGCAGTATTTT.

This clonotype has at least ten counts. V is TRBV20-1 and J is TRBJ2-3, with no clear D. This CDR3 region has 13 residues. Trimming shortened V by 3 bases and J by 4 bases, and 11 bases separated the two germline ends. In germline, CDR1 is DFQATT, CDR2 SNEGSKA (reference sequence). DNA of the CDR3: TGCAGTGCTAGTATTCTACCCCCAGATACGCAGTATTTT. It translates to CSASILPPDTQYF.

The V and J genes are TRBV5-4 and TRBJ2-7; 10 bases fit TRBD2. Looked up from germline, CDR1 is SGHNT and CDR2 is YYREEE (reference sequence). This CDR3 region has 17 residues. The junction had 6 bases not matched to a gene; V was cut back by 0 bases and J by 0 bases. For the CDR3, the DNA is TGTGCCAGCAGCTTGGGACTAGCGGGTGCCGCCTCCTACGAGCAGTACTTC. Protein: CASSLGLAGAASYEQYF.

There are many counts of this clonotype. The chain employs TRBV24-1 and TRBJ1-1; D not resolved. Germline lookup yields CDR1 KGHDR and CDR2 SFDVKD. The CDR3 has 13 amino acids. V lost 3 bases, J lost 7 bases, and 11 bases lay in between. The CDR3 region is CATSDPGRFEAFF. The CDR3 DNA reads TGTGCCACCAGTGATCCAGGACGCTTTGAAGCTTTCTTT.

This clonotype has more than one count but fewer than ten. This chain links TRBV10-3 with TRBJ2-3, with 8 positions matching TRBD2. The CDR3 loop spans 17 amino acids. Unmatched junction bases numbered 11, after V lost 4 bases and J lost 2 bases. CDR1 is ENHRY, CDR2 SYGVKD, per germline. Here the CDR3 DNA reads TGTGCCATCAGTGGCAAAGGGAAGCGGGAGAACACAGATACGCAGTATTTT. This translates into CAISGKGKRENTDTQYF.

This clonotype was picked up many times. CDR3 DNA sequence: TGTGCCAGCAGTTATTACCAGGGGGCTGGCAATCAGCCCCAGCATTTT. This sequence encodes CASSYYQGAGNQPQHF. The chain joins TRBV12-3 or TRBV12-4 to TRBJ1-5, with 8 positions matching TRBD1. This CDR3 comprises 16 residues. V trimming: 4 bases; J trimming: 2 bases; junction bases outside the gene matches: 7.

In this sample, this clonotype turned up once. The chain recombines TRBV12-3 or TRBV12-4 with TRBJ2-7; TRBD2 matches 12 bases. V lost 4 bases, J lost 6 bases, and 19 bases stayed unmatched. This CDR3 comprises 19 residues. In DNA, the CDR3 is TGTGCCAGCAGTTATGGGATATCTAGCGGGAGGGCCCTCATTGGCGAGCAGTACTTC. Translating gives CASSYGISSGRALIGEQYF.

This clonotype was seen at least ten times. V gene TRBV3-1 combines with J gene TRBJ2-2; D is unclear. Germline values: CDR1 LGHDT, CDR2 YNNKEL (reference sequence). The CDR3 consists of 14 residues. The V end lost 4 bases, the J end lost 1 base, and 7 bases lay between the germline ends. The CDR3, as DNA: TGTGCCAGCAGCCTGATCGGGAACACCGGGGAGCTGTTTTTT. This gives the protein CASSLIGNTGELFF.

This clonotype has only a few counts. V is TRBV6-2 or TRBV6-3 and J is TRBJ1-3; no reliable D call. V dropped 8 bases and J dropped 0 bases, with 14 bases sitting between them. The V gene's germline CDR1 is MNHEY and CDR2 SVGEGT. CDR3 size: 15 residues. The chain's CDR3 is CASGRGESSGNTIYF. DNA of the CDR3: TGTGCCAGCGGACGGGGAGAGAGCTCTGGAAACACCATATATTTT.

This clonotype was seen only a few times. The rearrangement joins TRBV5-1 to TRBJ1-4; D is undetermined. The V and J ends lost 0 bases and 0 bases respectively, with 9 bases between them. The CDR3 consists of 16 residues. Germline CDR1 SGHRS, CDR2 YFSETQ. In nucleotides, the CDR3 is TGCGCCAGCAGCTTGGTTGGTTTTGCAACTAATGAAAAACTGTTTTTT. Protein sequence: CASSLVGFATNEKLFF.

This clonotype was observed at least ten times. The chain has TRBV27 and TRBJ2-5; D possibly corresponds to TRBD2 (5 bases). CDR3 length: 14 residues. The V gene lost 8 bases and the J gene lost 3 bases, with 16 bases spanning the gap. From germline, CDR1 is MNHEY and CDR2 SMNVEV (reference sequence). The DNA for the CDR3 is TGTGCCAGCTATGGTGGGAGTACAAAAGAGACCCAGTACTTC. Encoded protein: CASYGGSTKETQYF.

This clonotype appeared many times. V and J are TRBV5-1 and TRBJ1-5; no definite D call. The germline CDR1 and CDR2 sequences are SGHRS and YFSETQ. Trimming removed 1 base from V and 1 base from J, with 9 bases in between. The CDR3 has 15 amino acids. The CDR3 nucleotides are TGCGCCAGCAGCTTGTATCCGGGGAGCAATCAGCCCCAGCATTTT. As protein: CASSLYPGSNQPQHF.

The chain couples TRBV19 to TRBJ2-3, with D maybe TRBD1 (6 bases). CDR1 is LNHDA, CDR2 SQIVND, per germline (reference sequence). The CDR3 runs 17 residues. Trimming removed 0 bases at V and 2 bases at J, with 15 bases between. CDR3: CASSIDFDRRSTDTQYF. CDR3 DNA: TGTGCCAGTAGTATAGATTTTGACAGGCGTTCCACAGATACGCAGTATTTT.

About this clonotype itself: A clone one base away is much larger, so this may be a read error. This rearrangement joins TRBV12-3 or TRBV12-4 to TRBJ2-5; no definite D call. CDR3 length equals 13 residues. The germline V and J ends were trimmed by 6 bases and 5 bases, with 13 bases remaining between them. The CDR3 DNA follows: TGTGCCAGCAGGTTTCCCCCCGTCGAGACCCAGTACTTC. It yields the protein CASRFPPVETQYF.

This clonotype came up many times. This chain connects TRBV14 to TRBJ2-7; D possibly corresponds to TRBD1 (6 bases). Germline V gives CDR1 SGHDN, CDR2 FVKESK. The CDR3 covers 15 residues. V was pared by 1 base and J by 1 base, with 11 bases between. The CDR3 DNA follows: TGTGCCAGCAGCCAAGGGCAGGGGTATTCCTACGAGCAGTACTTC. Translated, it gives CASSQGQGYSYEQYF.